The 21 T cell receptor beta chains below were found in one sample sequenced in a study of cytomegalovirus exposure and HLA in healthy donors. Primers: 60 Vbeta forward and 13 Jbeta reverse. Repertoires were generated with immunoSEQ multiplex PCR, while TCRdb's copy carries only in-frame clones and drops some. The sample yields 55,000 to 80,000 clones, around 86% seen once. Sequenced material: PBMCs. The source is a female donor in good health and CMV-seronegative.

This sequence joins TRBV9 and TRBJ1-3, with TRBD1 matching over 7 bases. The CDR3 consists of 15 residues. V lost 3 bases, J lost 4 bases, and 7 bases stayed unmatched. Germline V gene sequence: CDR1 SGDLS, CDR2 YYNGEE. The CDR3 here is CASSETGQVGNTIYF. The CDR3 coding sequence is TGTGCCAGCAGCGAAACCGGACAGGTGGGAAACACCATATATTTT.

V gene TRBV11-2 combines with J gene TRBJ1-1, with 7 bases that match TRBD1. CDR1 and CDR2 (germline): SGHAT, FQNNGV. CDR3 length equals 13 residues. The V gene end was trimmed by 6 bases and the J gene end by 0 bases; junction bases not matched to a gene: 1. CDR3 DNA sequence: TGTGCCAGCAGAGGGGGCCTGAACACTGAAGCTTTCTTT. Translating gives CASRGGLNTEAFF.

The chain employs TRBV9 and TRBJ2-7; 7 bases fit TRBD2. Unmatched junction bases numbered 8, after V lost 2 bases and J lost 0 bases. This CDR3 spans 16 amino acids. Germline assignment: CDR1 SGDLS and CDR2 YYNGEE. Here the CDR3 reads CASSVGGGSFSYEQYF. As DNA, the CDR3 is TGTGCCAGCAGCGTGGGAGGCGGGAGCTTCTCCTACGAGCAGTACTTC. Based on the CDR3 plus reference TRBV9 and TRBJ2-7, the full variable domain is DSGVTQTPKHLITATGQRVTLRCSPRSGDLSVYWYQQSLDQGLQFLIQYYNGEERAKGNILERFSAQQFPDLHSELNLSSLELGDSALYFCASSVGGGSFSYEQYFGPGTRLTVT.

The chain is built from TRBV5-4 and TRBJ2-5; TRBD1 agrees at 9 bases. The CDR3 is made up of 15 amino acids. Germline-derived CDR1 and CDR2 are SGHNT and YYREEE (reference sequence). V shed 5 bases and J 2 bases; nucleotides not matched to a gene: 7. The CDR3 is CASRDRDRAQETQYF. In nucleotides, the CDR3 is TGTGCCAGCAGGGACCGGGACAGGGCACAAGAGACCCAGTACTTC.

Concerning this clone: This CDR3 is also generated by other DNA sequences in the sample. The rearrangement uses TRBV23-1 and TRBJ2-3, with 8 bases that match TRBD1. TRBV23-1 is labeled an ORF, and its function is uncertain. This CDR3 spans 21 amino acids. The V gene end was trimmed by 1 base and the J gene end by 2 bases; junction bases not matched to a gene: 20. This chain's CDR3 is CASSQYTVDRAGGASTDTQYF. CDR3 bases: TGCGCCAGCAGTCAATACACGGTGGACAGGGCTGGCGGAGCCTCCACAGATACGCAGTATTTT.

There are a few counts of this clone. The rearrangement joins TRBV6-1 to TRBJ1-6; perhaps TRBD1 as D (5 bases). V gave up 2 bases and J gave up 12 bases, with 8 bases separating them. The CDR3 runs 12 residues. The germline V gene has CDR1 MNHNS and CDR2 SASEGT. Here the CDR3 reads CASSELGGPLHF. The DNA of the CDR3 is TGTGCCAGCAGTGAATTGGGGGGACCCCTCCACTTT.

This clone appeared a single time. V and J are TRBV5-8 and TRBJ2-1; 9 nucleotides align to TRBD1. The CDR3 covers 15 residues. The V and J ends lost 4 bases and 6 bases, in that order; junction bases with no gene match: 8. Germline lookup yields CDR1 SGHTS and CDR2 YDEGEE. CDR3 sequence: CASSTGQGHSNEQFF. CDR3 nucleotide sequence: TGTGCCAGCAGCACAGGACAGGGGCACTCCAATGAGCAGTTCTTC.

The chain couples TRBV6-6 to TRBJ1-5; 8 bases match TRBD1. Germline V gene sequence: CDR1 MNHNY, CDR2 SVGAGI (reference sequence). The CDR3 consists of 14 residues. J was trimmed by 1 base and V by 8 bases; bases with no gene match: 4. CDR3 protein: CASGRTGSNQPQHF. The CDR3 region has the DNA TGTGCCAGCGGTCGGACAGGGAGCAATCAGCCCCAGCATTTT.

The chain is built from TRBV27 and TRBJ2-3, with D perhaps TRBD1 (5 bases). Looked up from germline, CDR1 is MNHEY and CDR2 is SMNVEV (reference sequence). V shed 2 bases and J shed 4 bases, with 13 bases lying between them. CDR3 length: 15 residues. CDR3 sequence (DNA): TGTGCCAGCAGTTTAAAAGGCAGGGTCTCAGATACGCAGTATTTT. It specifies CASSLKGRVSDTQYF.

This clone showed up just a few times. This sequence joins TRBV4-3 and TRBJ1-4, with 8 bases matching TRBD1. Germline V gene lookup returns CDR1 LGHNA and CDR2 YSLEER. The CDR3 is 17 residues long. V lost 0 bases to trimming and J lost 7 bases; unmatched junction nucleotides: 10. DNA of the CDR3: TGCGCCAGCAGCCAAGAGTATCTGGGACAGGAAGGTGAAAAACTGTTTTTT. Translated, it gives CASSQEYLGQEGEKLFF.

V gene TRBV2 combines with J gene TRBJ1-1; the match to TRBD1 covers 7 bases. Germline V gives CDR1 SNHLY, CDR2 FYNNEI. V trimming: 5 bases; J trimming: 4 bases; junction bases outside the gene matches: 4. The CDR3 sequence is 13 residues long. The CDR3 bases are TGTGCCAGCAGTACAGGGGATAGCACTGAAGCTTTCTTT. It encodes CASSTGDSTEAFF.

V and J are TRBV7-2 and TRBJ1-5; D gene unclear. Germline V gene sequence: CDR1 SGHTA, CDR2 FQGNSA. Trimming removed 2 bases at V and 1 base at J, with 3 bases between. This CDR3 has 13 residues. The CDR3 reads CASSLTSNQPQHF. CDR3 sequence (DNA): TGTGCCAGCAGCTTAACAAGCAATCAGCCCCAGCATTTT. Looking up the rest from reference TRBV7-2 and TRBJ1-5 gives the full variable domain: GAGVSQSPSNKVTEKGKDVELRCDPISGHTALYWYRQSLGQGLEFLIYFQGNSAPDKSGLPSDRFSAERTGGSVSTLTIQRTQQEDSAVYLCASSLTSNQPQHFGDGTRLSIL.

V usage is TRBV18 and J usage is TRBJ1-2; weak D call: TRBD1 (5 bases). Germline CDR1 KGHSH, CDR2 LQKENI. V was shortened by 2 bases and J by 8 bases, with 21 bases between the two germline ends. The CDR3 has 16 amino acids. The CDR3 DNA reads TGTGCCAGCTCACCAGGCGTTAGGCAGGCCGGGGGAGGCTACACCTTC. Translation gives CASSPGVRQAGGGYTF.

The chain employs TRBV6-1 and TRBJ1-1; possibly TRBD1 for D (5 bases). V was pared by 1 base and J by 0 bases, with 6 bases between. Germline values: CDR1 MNHNS, CDR2 SASEGT. The CDR3 has 14 amino acids. The CDR3 DNA reads TGTGCCAGCAGTGAAGGGGGCGTGAACACTGAAGCTTTCTTT. Translation: CASSEGGVNTEAFF.

This clone was counted between two and nine times. V usage is TRBV11-2 and J usage is TRBJ1-2, with 8 bases matching TRBD1. Losses at the gene ends were 1 base for V and 7 bases for J; bases not matched to a gene: 2. CDR3 length: 13 amino acids. CDR1 is SGHAT, CDR2 FQNNGV, per germline. CDR3 bases: TGTGCCAGCAGCTTAGGGACAGGGTCTGGCTACACCTTC. Translating gives CASSLGTGSGYTF.

As for this clone: Other DNA sequences in the same sample also yield this CDR3. This chain joins TRBV28 and TRBJ2-7; 14 nucleotides line up with TRBD2. Losses at the gene ends were 2 bases for V and 3 bases for J; bases not matched to a gene: 3. Germline lookup yields CDR1 MDHEN and CDR2 SYDVKM. CDR3 length equals 16 residues. The CDR3: CASSLMGTSGGYEQYF. CDR3 bases: TGTGCCAGCAGTTTAATGGGGACTAGCGGGGGCTACGAGCAGTACTTC.

The chain has TRBV30 and TRBJ2-3; D remains ambiguous. The CDR3 sequence is 14 residues long. V was pared by 2 bases and J by 6 bases, with 15 bases between. Germline CDR1 is GTSNPN and CDR2 is SVGIG (reference sequence). The CDR3 DNA sequence: TGTGCCTGGAGTCTAGACTCCCTTGGCGATACGCAGTATTTT. The encoded protein is CAWSLDSLGDTQYF.

V and J are TRBV14 and TRBJ2-7; 7 bases are shared with TRBD1. This CDR3 has 17 amino acids. The ends lost 2 bases at V and 0 bases at J; junction bases unmatched: 10. Germline CDR1 reads SGHDN; CDR2 reads FVKESK. CDR3: CASSQWATGISSYEQYF. CDR3 in DNA: TGTGCCAGCAGCCAATGGGCGACAGGGATAAGCTCCTACGAGCAGTACTTC.

In its sample, this clone was seen once. This rearrangement joins TRBV28 to TRBJ2-1; D is unresolved. Trimming left V 6 bases short and J 3 bases short, with 15 bases between. The CDR3 extends over 15 amino acids. Germline loops: CDR1 MDHEN, CDR2 SYDVKM. For the CDR3, the DNA is TGTGCCAGCAGGACCAGTAGCCTAGGCTACAATGAGCAGTTCTTC. Its protein product is CASRTSSLGYNEQFF.

J is TRBJ1-2 and V is TRBV7-9; D gene unclear. Looked up from germline, CDR1 is SEHNR and CDR2 is FQNEAQ (reference sequence). Trimming left V 1 base short and J 4 bases short, with 13 bases between. The CDR3 sequence is 15 residues long. CDR3 amino acids: CASSLGSSSAYGYTF. CDR3 sequence (DNA): TGTGCCAGCAGCTTAGGTAGCTCCAGCGCCTATGGCTACACCTTC.

This chain links TRBV27 with TRBJ2-2; the D gene is possibly TRBD1 (6 bases). There are 15 residues in the CDR3. Trimming shortened V by 3 bases and J by 2 bases, and 10 bases separated the two germline ends. The germline V gene has CDR1 MNHEY and CDR2 SMNVEV (reference sequence). CDR3 nucleotides: TGTGCCAGCAGTTTCGGGACACCTAACACCGGGGAGCTGTTTTTT. This codes for CASSFGTPNTGELFF.